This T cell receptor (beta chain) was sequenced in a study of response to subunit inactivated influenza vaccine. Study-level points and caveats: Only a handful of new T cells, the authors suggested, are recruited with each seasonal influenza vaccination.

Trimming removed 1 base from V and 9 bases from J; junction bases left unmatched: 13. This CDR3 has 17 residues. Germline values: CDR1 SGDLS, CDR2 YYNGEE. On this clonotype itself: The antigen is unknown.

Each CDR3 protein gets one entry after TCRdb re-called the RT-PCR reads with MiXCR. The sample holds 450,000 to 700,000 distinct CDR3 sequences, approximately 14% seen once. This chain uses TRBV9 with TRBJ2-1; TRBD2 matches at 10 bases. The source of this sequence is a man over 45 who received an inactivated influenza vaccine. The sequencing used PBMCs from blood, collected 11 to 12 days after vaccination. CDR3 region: CASSVLAGGLPPGEQFF. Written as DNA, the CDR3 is TGTGCCAGCAGCGTATTAGCGGGGGGCCTTCCTCCGGGTGAGCAGTTCTTC. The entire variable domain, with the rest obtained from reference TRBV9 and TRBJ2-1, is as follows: DSGVTQTPKHLITATGQRVTLRCSPRSGDLSVYWYQQSLDQGLQFLIQYYNGEERAKGNILERFSAQQFPDLHSELNLSSLELGDSALYFCASSVLAGGLPPGEQFFGPGTRLTVL.